This T cell receptor (beta chain) was sequenced during a study of blood T cell repertoires in COVID-19. Study-wide context: The United States, Italy and Spain were the sources of the acute and convalescent COVID-19 samples. From T cells, B-cell-depleted T cells, or PBMCs came the material, which was cDNA or gDNA.

Comments on this clone: Different DNA sequences within this sample yield the same CDR3.

From germline, CDR1 is LNHDA and CDR2 SQIVND (reference sequence). The CDR3 runs to 15 residues. V was pared by 2 bases and J by 7 bases, with 12 bases between. One Seattle source followed patients from active infection through their disease course. In the study's own analysis: Using reference gene primer amplification, nucleated cell counts were estimated. This table comes from immunoSEQ multiplex PCR, and its TCRdb copy is limited to in-frame clones, with some not included. Clone size and V and J calls were adopted from that table, with D and trimming inferred from the DNA. The sample lists about 270,000 clones, about 82% occurring once.

Sequenced: peripheral blood. The sequence was collected from a woman over 75 with COVID-19, enrolled during active disease. The rearrangement links TRBV19 to TRBJ1-6, with TRBD1 as a possible D gene (6 bases). CDR3 amino acids: CASSILDRENSPLHF. The CDR3 bases are TGTGCCAGTAGTATACTGGACAGAGAAAATTCACCCCTCCACTTT.